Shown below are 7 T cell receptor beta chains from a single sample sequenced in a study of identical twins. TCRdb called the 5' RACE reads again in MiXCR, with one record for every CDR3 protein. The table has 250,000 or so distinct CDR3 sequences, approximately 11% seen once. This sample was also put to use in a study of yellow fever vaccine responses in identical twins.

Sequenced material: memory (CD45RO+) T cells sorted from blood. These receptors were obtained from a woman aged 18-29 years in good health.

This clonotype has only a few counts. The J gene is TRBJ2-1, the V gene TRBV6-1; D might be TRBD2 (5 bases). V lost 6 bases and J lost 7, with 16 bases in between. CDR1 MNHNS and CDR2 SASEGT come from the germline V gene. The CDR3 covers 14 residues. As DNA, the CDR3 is TGTGCCAGCAGGCCTAGGTTAGTAGCGAATGAGCAGTTCTTC. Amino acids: CASRPRLVANEQFF.

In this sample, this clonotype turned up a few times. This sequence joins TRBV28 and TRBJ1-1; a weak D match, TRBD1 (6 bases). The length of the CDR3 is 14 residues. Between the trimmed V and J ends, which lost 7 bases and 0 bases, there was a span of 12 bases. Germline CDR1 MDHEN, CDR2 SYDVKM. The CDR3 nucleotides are TGTGCCAGCATAAGGGGGGGCATGAACACTGAAGCTTTCTTT. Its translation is CASIRGGMNTEAFF.

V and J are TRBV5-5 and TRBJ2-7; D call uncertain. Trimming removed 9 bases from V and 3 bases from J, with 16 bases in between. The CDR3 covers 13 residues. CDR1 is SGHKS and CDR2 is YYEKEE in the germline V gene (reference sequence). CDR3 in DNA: TGTGCCATGGGCCCCGCGGTCCTCTACGAGCAGTACTTC. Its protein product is CAMGPAVLYEQYF.

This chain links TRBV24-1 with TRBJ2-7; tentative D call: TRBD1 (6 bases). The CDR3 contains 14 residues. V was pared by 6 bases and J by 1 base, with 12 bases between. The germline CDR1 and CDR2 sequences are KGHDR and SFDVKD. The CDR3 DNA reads TGTGCCACCAGTCAAGGACAGAAGTCCTACGAGCAGTACTTC. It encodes CATSQGQKSYEQYF.

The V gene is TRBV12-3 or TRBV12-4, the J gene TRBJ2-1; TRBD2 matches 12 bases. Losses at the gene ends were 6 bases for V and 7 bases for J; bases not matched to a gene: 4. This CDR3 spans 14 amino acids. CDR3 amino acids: CASSRLAGENEQFF. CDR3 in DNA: TGTGCCAGCAGCCGACTAGCGGGGGAAAATGAGCAGTTCTTC.

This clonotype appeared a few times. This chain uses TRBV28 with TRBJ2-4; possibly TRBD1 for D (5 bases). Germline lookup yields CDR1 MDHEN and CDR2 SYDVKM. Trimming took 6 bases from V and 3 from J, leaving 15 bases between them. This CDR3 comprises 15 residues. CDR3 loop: CASSAPGTGKNIQYF. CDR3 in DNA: TGTGCCAGCAGCGCTCCAGGAACAGGCAAAAACATTCAGTACTTC. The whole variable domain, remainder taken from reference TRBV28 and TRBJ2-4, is DVKVTQSSRYLVKRTGEKVFLECVQDMDHENMFWYRQDPGLGLRLIYFSYDVKMKEKGDIPEGYSVSREKKERFSLILESASTNQTSMYLCASSAPGTGKNIQYFGAGTRLSVL.

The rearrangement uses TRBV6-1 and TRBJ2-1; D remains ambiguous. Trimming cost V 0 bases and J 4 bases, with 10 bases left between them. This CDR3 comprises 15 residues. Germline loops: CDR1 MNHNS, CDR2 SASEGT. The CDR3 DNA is TGTGCCAGCAGTGAAGCCACAGCAATATACAATGAGCAGTTCTTC. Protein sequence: CASSEATAIYNEQFF.